The T cell receptor beta chain under discussion was sequenced for a study of blood T cell repertoires in COVID-19. Overall study: The cDNA or gDNA used as material had been derived from T cells, B-cell-depleted T cells, or PBMCs.

Cohort 3 donors were reported recovered after two negative PCRs, clearance, or symptom resolution. TCRdb's copy holds only in-frame clones and misses some; the assay was immunoSEQ multiplex PCR. The top ten clones hold around 4.5% of a sample with around 270,000 clones, 70% to 90% of them seen once. Germline V lookup: CDR1 SGHRS, CDR2 YFSETQ. This CDR3 comprises 16 residues. Trimming took 0 bases from V and 1 from J, leaving 13 bases between them. The sequenced sample consisted of PBMCs or T cells enriched from blood (not recorded which). The source of this sequence is a woman in her 30s who had recovered from COVID-19. The genes are TRBV5-1 and TRBJ1-1, with D perhaps TRBD1 (5 bases). DNA of the CDR3: TGCGCCAGCAGCTTGGGGGCAGGGCAGGGGAACACTGAAGCTTTCTTT. Its protein is CASSLGAGQGNTEAFF.